Listed below are T cell receptor beta chains from one sample, sequenced in a study of Ad26.COV2.S vaccination and SARS-CoV-2 variants. Libraries were prepared by immunoSEQ multiplex PCR; TCRdb keeps only in-frame clonotypes and omits some of them. This sample has about 400,000 clones, with 88% found just once. The sample in question was peripheral blood, obtained in a trial of Ad26.COV2.S vaccine versus placebo. The origin of the receptors is a person between 18 and 65 years old who received the Ad26.COV2.S COVID-19 vaccine or a placebo. Each CDR3 is given with its conserved first and last residue. A D gene is named only where the DNA matches it firmly. Clone size is shown for a subset of rows, as once, few, many or a class of expanded clone.

size: NA
D: TRBD1
J: TRBJ2-5
V: TRBV15
CDR3: CATSGTGSQETQYF
DNA: TGTGCCACCAGCGGGACAGGGTCCCAAGAGACCCAGTACTTC

size: few
D: NA
J: TRBJ1-6
V: TRBV2
CDR3: CASSEVQTNSPLHF
DNA: TGTGCCAGCAGTGAAGTTCAGACGAATTCACCCCTCCACTTT

size: NA
D: TRBD1
J: TRBJ2-1
V: TRBV6-6
CDR3: CASSFGQGGNNEQFF
DNA: TGTGCCAGCAGTTTCGGACAGGGGGGGAACAATGAGCAGTTCTTC

size: NA
D: TRBD2
J: TRBJ2-7
V: TRBV19
CDR3: CASSSGGVPYEQYF
DNA: TGTGCCAGTAGTTCGGGGGGGGTCCCCTACGAGCAGTACTTC

size: NA
D: TRBD2
J: TRBJ2-1
V: TRBV18
CDR3: CASSPGSGSGNEQFF
DNA: TGTGCCAGCTCGCCAGGGAGTGGTAGCGGGAATGAGCAGTTCTTC

size: few
D: NA
J: TRBJ2-7
V: TRBV5-8
CDR3: CASSFSYEQYF
DNA: TGTGCCAGCAGCTTCTCCTACGAGCAGTACTTC

size: NA
D: NA
J: TRBJ2-7
V: TRBV5-1
CDR3: CASSLENRFSEQYF
DNA: TGCGCCAGCAGCTTGGAAAACAGGTTCTCCGAGCAGTACTTC

size: NA
D: NA
J: TRBJ1-5
V: TRBV6-6
CDR3: CASSFDLNQPQHF
DNA: TGTGCCAGCAGTTTCGACCTCAATCAGCCCCAGCATTTT

size: NA
D: NA
J: TRBJ2-7
V: TRBV7-8
CDR3: CASSPDNEQYF
DNA: TGTGCCAGCAGCCCTGACAACGAGCAGTACTTC

size: NA
D: NA
J: TRBJ2-2
V: TRBV18
CDR3: CASSPPDSIELFF
DNA: TGTGCCAGCTCACCACCCGACAGTATAGAACTGTTTTTT

size: NA
D: NA
J: TRBJ1-6
V: TRBV5-3
CDR3: CARSIPGPFFNSPLHF
DNA: TGTGCCAGAAGCATACCGGGACCCTTTTTTAATTCACCCCTCCACTTT

size: NA
D: TRBD2
J: TRBJ2-3
V: TRBV9
CDR3: CASSVGAGGLTDTQYF
DNA: TGTGCCAGCAGCGTAGGGGCGGGGGGTCTAACAGATACGCAGTATTTT

size: NA
D: TRBD2
J: TRBJ2-1
V: TRBV18
CDR3: CASSPPGGSNEQFF
DNA: TGTGCCAGCTCACCACCGGGGGGGTCCAATGAGCAGTTCTTC

size: NA
D: NA
J: TRBJ1-2
V: TRBV14
CDR3: CASSQGDDDGYTF
DNA: TGTGCCAGCAGCCAAGGAGATGACGATGGCTACACCTTC

size: NA
D: NA
J: TRBJ2-7
V: TRBV6-1
CDR3: CASSEEYLAHEQYF
DNA: TGTGCCAGCAGTGAAGAGTACTTGGCCCACGAGCAGTACTTC

size: NA
D: NA
J: TRBJ1-5
V: TRBV19
CDR3: CASGGANSNQPQHF
DNA: TGTGCCAGTGGGGGGGCTAATAGCAATCAGCCCCAGCATTTT

size: NA
D: NA
J: TRBJ2-7
V: TRBV7-9
CDR3: CASSLDPRTYEQYF
DNA: TGTGCCAGCAGCTTAGACCCGCGTACCTACGAGCAGTACTTC